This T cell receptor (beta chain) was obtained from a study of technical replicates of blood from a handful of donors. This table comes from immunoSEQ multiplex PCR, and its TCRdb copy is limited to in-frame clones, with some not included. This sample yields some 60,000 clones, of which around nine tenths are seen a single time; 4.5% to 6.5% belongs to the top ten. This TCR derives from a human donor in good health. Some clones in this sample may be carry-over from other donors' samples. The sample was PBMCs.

This chain's CDR3 is CAISETRTSGGGREQYF. In DNA form, the CDR3 reads TGTGCCATCAGTGAGACGCGGACTAGCGGGGGGGGGCGCGAGCAGTACTTC. This chain connects TRBV10-3 to TRBJ2-7; 15 nucleotides line up with TRBD2. The V gene's germline CDR1 is ENHRY and CDR2 SYGVKD. V gave up 2 bases and J gave up 6 bases; unmatched junction bases: 8. This CDR3 comprises 17 residues.